Included here is one T cell receptor (beta chain) sequence, with context. Its antigen is still unknown. CD45RO-negative cells were positively selected for CCR7, leaving out terminally differentiated effector memory CD45RA+ cells. The method was immunoSEQ multiplex PCR; TCRdb's version includes in-frame clones alone and lacks a portion of them. Of around 650,000 clones listed, around 96% were seen once; the top ten hold about 0.11%. These data are taken from a study of shared clonotypes between healthy human individuals. Study outcomes and limitations: Clonotypes shared by all four sorted-subset donors had higher generation probabilities than non-shared clonotypes.

Per germline, CDR1 SQVTM and CDR2 ANQGSEA. Trimming left V 3 bases short and J 2 bases short, with 10 bases between. The CDR3 is 14 residues long. The material sequenced was naive CD8+ T cells sorted from blood. The chain joins TRBV29-1 to TRBJ2-2; D perhaps matches TRBD1 (5 bases). The source of this sequence is a young woman in good health. CDR3 nucleotides: TGCAGCGTTGACGACAGCAGAAACACCGGGGAGCTGTTTTTT. Amino acid sequence: CSVDDSRNTGELFF.